The 12 T cell receptor beta chains presented below share a single source sample, sequenced in a study of Siglec-9 on CD8 T cells in melanoma. This table comes from immunoSEQ multiplex PCR, and its TCRdb copy is limited to in-frame clones, with some not included. The sample holds tens of thousands of clones, 75% to 90% seen once. Sequenced: Siglec-9- CD8+ T cells sorted from blood. These receptors all stem from a human donor in good health.

V and J are TRBV5-6 and TRBJ2-7, with 13 bases identical to TRBD2. The CDR3 consists of 14 residues. CDR1 is SGHDT, CDR2 YYEEEE, per germline. J was trimmed by 1 base and V by 9 bases; bases with no gene match: 4. The CDR3 coding sequence is TGTGCCACCACTAGCGGGGGGGATTCCTACGAGCAGTACTTC. This encodes CATTSGGDSYEQYF.

The CDR3 nucleotides are TGTGCCAGTAGTGTGCCCTATCAGCCCCAGCATTTT. The encoded protein is CASSVPYQPQHF. This rearrangement joins TRBV19 to TRBJ1-5; D is unclear. The CDR3 consists of 12 residues. Looked up from germline, CDR1 is LNHDA and CDR2 is SQIVND (reference sequence). V was cut by 5 bases and J by 5 bases, with 7 bases left in between. Using reference TRBV19 and TRBJ1-5 for the parts outside the CDR3, the full variable domain is DGGITQSPKYLFRKEGQNVTLSCEQNLNHDAMYWYRQDPGQGLRLIYYSQIVNDFQKGDIAEGYSVSREKKESFPLTVTSAQKNPTAFYLCASSVPYQPQHFGDGTRLSIL.

This chain connects TRBV11-2 to TRBJ2-2, with unresolved D. This CDR3 has 13 residues. Germline values: CDR1 SGHAT, CDR2 FQNNGV. Trimming removed 1 base from V and 1 base from J, with 1 base in between. The CDR3 spells CASSLVNTGELFF. CDR3 in DNA: TGTGCCAGCAGCTTAGTGAACACCGGGGAGCTGTTTTTT.

The chain links TRBV27 to TRBJ2-1, with 12 bases identical to TRBD2. The CDR3 has 15 residues. CDR1 is MNHEY and CDR2 is SMNVEV in the germline V gene (reference sequence). Unmatched junction bases numbered 3, after V lost 4 bases and J lost 5 bases. For the CDR3, the DNA is TGTGCCAGCAGTTGGACTAGCGGGATCGACAATGAGCAGTTCTTC. This translates into CASSWTSGIDNEQFF.

V is TRBV6-5 and J is TRBJ1-1, with D perhaps TRBD1 (5 bases). The germline V gene encodes CDR1 MNHEY and CDR2 SVGAGI. With 2 bases removed from V and 7 bases from J, the gap between germline ends came to 14 bases. This CDR3 is 14 amino acids long. The CDR3, as DNA: TGTGCCAGCAGTTACAGGGGAGGTTTAGTTGAAGCTTTCTTT. This sequence encodes CASSYRGGLVEAFF.

V usage is TRBV10-3 and J usage is TRBJ1-5; D gene ambiguous. V lost 2 bases to trimming and J lost 5 bases, with 13 bases between them. CDR1 and CDR2 from the germline V gene are ENHRY and SYGVKD. The CDR3 length is 15 residues. The CDR3 is CAISEGREGDQPQHF. CDR3 coding DNA: TGTGCCATCAGTGAGGGTAGGGAAGGCGATCAGCCCCAGCATTTT.

Only one count was recorded for this clone. V is TRBV29-1 and J is TRBJ1-2, with D possibly TRBD1 on 5 matching bases. Germline V gene data show CDR1 as SQVTM and CDR2 as ANQGSEA. The CDR3 length is 14 residues. The V end was cut by 0 bases, the J end by 4 bases, with 12 bases between. The CDR3 loop is CSVEEWGTGYGYTF. CDR3 nucleotides: TGCAGCGTTGAAGAGTGGGGCACGGGCTATGGCTACACCTTC.

The V gene is TRBV27, the J gene TRBJ1-5; 11 nucleotides match TRBD1. Germline V lookup: CDR1 MNHEY, CDR2 SMNVEV (reference sequence). The CDR3 extends over 17 amino acids. The junction had 9 bases not matched to a gene; V was cut back by 3 bases and J by 5 bases. CDR3 DNA sequence: TGTGCCAGCAGTTTGGTCGGTCCGGGACAGGGGGATCAGCCCCAGCATTTT. It yields the protein CASSLVGPGQGDQPQHF.

The chain recombines TRBV6-6 with TRBJ2-2, with 7 bases matching TRBD2. CDR1 and CDR2 from the germline V gene are MNHNY and SVGAGI (reference sequence). CDR3 length equals 15 residues. Trimming took 2 bases from V and 7 from J; bases not matched to a gene: 7. The CDR3 here is CASSYTGLVFGELFF. The DNA of the CDR3 is TGTGCCAGCAGTTACACCGGACTAGTTTTCGGGGAGCTGTTTTTT.

The J gene is TRBJ1-3, the V gene TRBV5-1; D gene ambiguous. Germline V gene lookup returns CDR1 SGHRS and CDR2 YFSETQ. Trimming left V 0 bases short and J 3 bases short, with 22 bases between. This CDR3 region has 19 residues. Here the CDR3 DNA reads TGCGCCAGCAGCTTGGCCCCGGCAGGCCACGCGGTGGATGGAAACACCATATATTTT. It specifies CASSLAPAGHAVDGNTIYF.

This clone was seen more than once but under ten times. The chain has TRBV21-1 and TRBJ1-1. TRBV21-1 corresponds to a pseudogene. The CDR3 extends over 17 amino acids. CDR3 nucleotide sequence: TGTGCCAGCAGCAAAAAGGGACGGAGTAGCGGGGGGACTGAAGCTTTCTTT. This codes for CASSKKGRSSGGTEAFF.

V gene TRBV19 combines with J gene TRBJ1-1; the D gene is possibly TRBD1 (5 bases). The V end was cut by 1 base, the J end by 2 bases, with 8 bases between. Looked up from germline, CDR1 is LNHDA and CDR2 is SQIVND (reference sequence). The CDR3 is 14 amino acids. CDR3 nucleotide sequence: TGTGCCAGTAGTATAGCAGGGTATAACACTGAAGCTTTCTTT. Translating gives CASSIAGYNTEAFF.